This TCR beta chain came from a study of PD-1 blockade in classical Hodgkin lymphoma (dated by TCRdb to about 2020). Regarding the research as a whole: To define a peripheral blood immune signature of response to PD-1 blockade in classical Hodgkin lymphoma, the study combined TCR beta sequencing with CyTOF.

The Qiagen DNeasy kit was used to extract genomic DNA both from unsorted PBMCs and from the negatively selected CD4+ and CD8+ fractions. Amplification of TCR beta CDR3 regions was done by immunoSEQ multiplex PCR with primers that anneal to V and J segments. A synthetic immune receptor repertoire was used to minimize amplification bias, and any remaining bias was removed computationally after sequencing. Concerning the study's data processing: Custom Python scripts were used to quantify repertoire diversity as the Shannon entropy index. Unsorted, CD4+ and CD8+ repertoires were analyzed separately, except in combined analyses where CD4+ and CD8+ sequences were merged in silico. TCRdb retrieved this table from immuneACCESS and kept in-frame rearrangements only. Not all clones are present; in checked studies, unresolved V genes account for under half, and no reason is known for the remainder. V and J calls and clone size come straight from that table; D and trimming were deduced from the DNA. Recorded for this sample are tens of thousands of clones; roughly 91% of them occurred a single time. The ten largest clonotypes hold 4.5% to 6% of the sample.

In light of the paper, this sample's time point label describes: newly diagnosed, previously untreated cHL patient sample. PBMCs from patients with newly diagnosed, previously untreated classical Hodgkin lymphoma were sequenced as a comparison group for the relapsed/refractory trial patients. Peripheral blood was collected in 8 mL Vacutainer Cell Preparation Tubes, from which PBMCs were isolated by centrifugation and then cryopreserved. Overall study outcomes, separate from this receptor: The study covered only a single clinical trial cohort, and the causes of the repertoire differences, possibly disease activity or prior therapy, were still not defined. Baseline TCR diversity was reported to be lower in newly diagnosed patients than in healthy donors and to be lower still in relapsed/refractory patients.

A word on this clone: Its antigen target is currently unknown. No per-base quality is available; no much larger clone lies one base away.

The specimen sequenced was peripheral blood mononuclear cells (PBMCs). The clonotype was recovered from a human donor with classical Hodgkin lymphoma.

Here the CDR3 is given as CASRQGMGNEQFF. The base sequence is TGTGCCAGCCGACAGGGGATGGGCAATGAGCAGTTCTTC. The sequence joins TRBV7-9 to TRBJ2-1; TRBD1 fits 8 bases in the junction. The CDR3 spans 13 residues, from the cysteine through the phenylalanine. The retained sequence is limited to the CDR3, 39 bases, with the frame set at the first base. Taken from the germline V gene (reference sequence), the CDR1 and CDR2 loops are SEHNR and FQNEAQ. Germline trimming: 8 bases from V, 6 bases from J; junction bases outside gene matches: 6.